A selection of T cell receptor beta chains follows, all from one sample in a study of blood T cell repertoires in COVID-19. The table came from immunoSEQ multiplex PCR; TCRdb's copy has only in-frame clones and leaves some out. This sample has 400,000 to 450,000 clones, with about 87% found just once. Material for sequencing was peripheral blood. All receptors come from a man between 18 and 29 years old with COVID-19, enrolled during active disease. The CDR3 runs from the conserved cysteine through the conserved F or W. Fields, in order: J gene, V gene, clone size, CDR3 length, D gene, CDR3 DNA, CDR3 protein. D genes are given only for firm matches. Not all rows give a size; the values are once, few, many and, for expanded clones, a class.

J: TRBJ1-1
V: TRBV3-1/TRBV3-2
size: .
length: 13
D: .
DNA: TGTGCCAGCAGCCTACAGGGTAACACTGAAGCTTTCTTT
CDR3: CASSLQGNTEAFF

J: TRBJ2-7
V: TRBV9
size: .
length: 14
D: .
DNA: TGTGCCAGCAGCGTAGCTGGCGGAAACTACGAGCAGTACTTC
CDR3: CASSVAGGNYEQYF

J: TRBJ2-5
V: TRBV5-5
size: .
length: 16
D: TRBD2
DNA: TGTGCCAGCAGCTTCGGGCGTCTGCGGGAGGCAGAGACCCAGTACTTC
CDR3: CASSFGRLREAETQYF

J: TRBJ2-1
V: TRBV4-1
size: once
length: 14
D: TRBD1
DNA: TGCGCCAGCAGCCAGACTAACAGGGGCGATGAGCAGTTCTTC
CDR3: CASSQTNRGDEQFF

J: TRBJ2-1
V: TRBV7-7
size: few
length: 15
D: .
DNA: TGTGCCAGCAGCTTAGTTACCGGGGTCGAGGGTGAGCAGTTCTTC
CDR3: CASSLVTGVEGEQFF

J: TRBJ1-2
V: TRBV5-4
size: .
length: 13
D: .
DNA: TGTGCCAGCAGCCATCAGGGGCGGAAGGGCTACACCTTC
CDR3: CASSHQGRKGYTF

J: TRBJ1-2
V: TRBV6-5
size: .
length: 13
D: .
DNA: TGTGCCAGCAGTTATTCCGGACAGAAGGGCTACACCTTC
CDR3: CASSYSGQKGYTF

J: TRBJ2-3
V: TRBV7-3
size: .
length: 17
D: TRBD2
DNA: TGTGCCAGCAGCTTAACAGGCTCGGGAGGGCCGGCAGATACGCAGTATTTT
CDR3: CASSLTGSGGPADTQYF

J: TRBJ1-2
V: TRBV4-2
size: once
length: 15
D: .
DNA: TGTGCCAGCAGCCAAGATGGGCCGGAGGGGATCGGCTACACCTTC
CDR3: CASSQDGPEGIGYTF

J: TRBJ2-1
V: TRBV7-9
size: .
length: 15
D: TRBD2
DNA: TGTGCCAGCAGCTCATCCGGGACTAGCTACAATGAGCAGTTCTTC
CDR3: CASSSSGTSYNEQFF